The 27 T cell receptor beta chains below come from one sample, sequenced in a study of shared clonotypes between healthy human individuals. Assay: immunoSEQ multiplex PCR; the TCRdb copy retains only in-frame clones and omits some. The table records 950,000 to 1,100,000 clones, approximately 80% of them present only once. The sample consisted of memory CD4+ T cells from PBMCs. The sample's subset: CD45RA-negative fraction. Receptors were obtained from a man younger than 30 in good health. Some clones in this sample may be carry-over from other donors' samples.

This chain links TRBV28 with TRBJ1-5; no definite D call. CDR3 size: 14 residues. Deletions cut 6 bases from V and 7 bases from J, with 16 bases between. CDR1 and CDR2 from the germline V gene are MDHEN and SYDVKM. The CDR3 region is CASSPGTRAQPQHF. CDR3 bases: TGTGCCAGCAGCCCAGGAACTAGGGCACAGCCCCAGCATTTT.

This clone was observed once. The chain couples TRBV9 to TRBJ2-5; D gene ambiguous. V lost 0 bases and J lost 7, with 13 bases in between. The CDR3 runs 14 residues. Germline V CDR1 and CDR2: SGDLS, YYNGEE. CDR3 nucleotides: TGTGCCAGCAGCGTAGGGCTACCCTTGGGGACCCAGTACTTC. This translates into CASSVGLPLGTQYF.

This clone was observed a single time. This chain uses TRBV11-3 with TRBJ2-2; no reliable D call. The CDR3 extends over 13 amino acids. V was trimmed by 6 bases and J by 6 bases, leaving 11 bases between them. Germline CDR1 is SGHNT and CDR2 is YENEEA. CDR3 sequence (DNA): TGTGCCAGCAGTCGTCACCAAGCCGGGGAGCTGTTTTTT. Protein: CASSRHQAGELFF.

This chain joins TRBV2 and TRBJ2-1; 11 positions match TRBD2. The CDR3 contains 15 residues. Trimming took 4 bases from V and 6 from J; bases not matched to a gene: 5. The germline CDR1 and CDR2 sequences are SNHLY and FYNNEI. CDR3 nucleotide sequence: TGTGCCAGCAGTGCGTTGCTAGCGGGAGGCAATGAGCAGTTCTTC. This encodes CASSALLAGGNEQFF.

About this clone itself: Distinct nucleotide sequences in the sample also encode this CDR3. The J gene is TRBJ1-4, the V gene TRBV30, with D possibly being TRBD1 (5 bases). The length of the CDR3 is 15 residues. V lost 0 bases and J lost 7, with 15 bases in between. Germline CDR1 is GTSNPN and CDR2 is SVGIG (reference sequence). This CDR3 reads CAWSVPSGLGEKLFF. The CDR3 DNA follows: TGTGCCTGGAGTGTACCTTCGGGACTAGGTGAAAAACTGTTTTTT. Using reference TRBV30 and TRBJ1-4 for the parts outside the CDR3, the full variable domain is SQTIHQWPATLVQPVGSPLSLECTVEGTSNPNLYWYRQAAGRGLQLLFYSVGIGQISSEVPQNLSASRPQDRQFILSSKKLLLSDSGFYLCAWSVPSGLGEKLFFGSGTQLSVL.

This clone occurred once. The chain carries TRBV9 and TRBJ2-5, with 11 bases that match TRBD2. Per germline, CDR1 SGDLS and CDR2 YYNGEE. V shed 3 bases and J 3 bases; nucleotides not matched to a gene: 1. This CDR3 has 14 amino acids. CDR3 nucleotide sequence: TGTGCCAGCAGCGCGGGACTAGCGGAAGAGACCCAGTACTTC. Its translation is CASSAGLAEETQYF.

The rearrangement joins TRBV19 to TRBJ1-2, with TRBD1 identical over 9 bases. V lost 5 bases to trimming and J lost 6 bases; unmatched junction nucleotides: 13. Looked up from germline, CDR1 is LNHDA and CDR2 is SQIVND (reference sequence). This CDR3 contains 16 residues. The CDR3 nucleotides read TGTGCCAGTAGTTCCGGGACAGGGAGGCGGGCCGATGGCTACACCTTC. This sequence encodes CASSSGTGRRADGYTF.

The chain employs TRBV5-1 and TRBJ1-2; D not resolved. Trimming removed 0 bases at V and 8 bases at J, with 8 bases between. The germline V gene encodes CDR1 SGHRS and CDR2 YFSETQ. The CDR3 runs 12 residues. The CDR3 is CASSLDRQGYTF. The CDR3 DNA is TGCGCCAGCAGCTTGGACAGACAAGGCTACACCTTC.

This clone was counted once. The chain employs TRBV11-2 and TRBJ2-7, with 9 positions matching TRBD2. V lost 0 bases, J lost 7 bases, and 7 bases stayed unmatched. The CDR3 sequence is 15 residues long. Germline V lookup: CDR1 SGHAT, CDR2 FQNNGV. CDR3 sequence reads: CASSLDAAGGLEQYF. CDR3 DNA sequence: TGTGCCAGCAGCTTAGATGCAGCGGGAGGTCTTGAGCAGTACTTC.

V is TRBV6-5 and J is TRBJ2-3, with unresolved D. Germline CDR1 is MNHEY and CDR2 is SVGAGI. The length of the CDR3 is 13 residues. V shed 7 bases and J shed 1 base, with 9 bases lying between them. This chain's CDR3 is CASKVLGTDTQYF. CDR3 DNA sequence: TGTGCCAGCAAAGTACTGGGCACAGATACGCAGTATTTT.

A note on this clone: In the same sample, other DNA sequences code for this CDR3. The rearrangement links TRBV27 to TRBJ1-4, with D unresolved. V shed 1 base and J shed 5 bases, with 8 bases lying between them. The CDR3 is 14 residues long. Germline CDR1 reads MNHEY; CDR2 reads SMNVEV (reference sequence). CDR3 sequence: CASSLFRKNEKLFF. CDR3 DNA: TGTGCCAGCAGTTTATTCAGGAAGAATGAAAAACTGTTTTTT.

This chain uses TRBV30 with TRBJ2-7; D may be TRBD1 (6 bases). Germline V gene lookup returns CDR1 GTSNPN and CDR2 SVGIG (reference sequence). V was pared by 5 bases and J by 2 bases, with 10 bases between. The CDR3 is 12 amino acids. The DNA of the CDR3 is TGTGCCTGGTCTGGACAGACCTACGAGCAGTACTTC. Translation: CAWSGQTYEQYF.

The chain recombines TRBV5-6 with TRBJ1-2; 7 bases are a match to TRBD1. Germline CDR1 is SGHDT and CDR2 is YYEEEE. After removal of 4 bases from V and 5 bases from J, the junction contained 8 bases not matched to a gene. The CDR3 length is 14 residues. The CDR3 DNA is TGTGCCAGCAGCAGAGCGGACAGGTCTTATGGCTACACCTTC. This gives the protein CASSRADRSYGYTF.

The V gene is TRBV28, the J gene TRBJ2-3; D might be TRBD1 (5 bases). Germline V CDR1 and CDR2: MDHEN, SYDVKM. Trimming removed 6 bases from V and 5 bases from J, with 9 bases in between. There are 12 residues in the CDR3. The CDR3 spells CASRGPGDTQYF. DNA of the CDR3: TGTGCCAGCAGGGGGCCAGGAGATACGCAGTATTTT.

This sequence joins TRBV7-3 and TRBJ2-1; 13 positions agree with TRBD2. Germline V gives CDR1 SGHTA, CDR2 FQGTGA. The CDR3 is made up of 13 amino acids. V was clipped by 6 bases and J by 12 bases; unmatched bases: 5. CDR3 in amino acids: CASSTSGRARQFF. In nucleotides, the CDR3 is TGTGCCAGCAGTACTAGCGGGAGGGCCAGGCAGTTCTTC.

The chain couples TRBV5-1 to TRBJ2-3, with 7 bases matching TRBD2. The J segment lost 2 bases and the V segment lost 3 bases, leaving 6 bases of the junction unmatched. The CDR3 is 15 amino acids. In germline, CDR1 is SGHRS, CDR2 YFSETQ. The CDR3 here is CASSSLLAPTDTQYF. The CDR3 coding sequence is TGCGCCAGCAGCTCCCTACTAGCGCCCACAGATACGCAGTATTTT. The whole variable domain, filled in from reference TRBV5-1 and TRBJ2-3, reads KAGVTQTPRYLIKTRGQQVTLSCSPISGHRSVSWYQQTPGQGLQFLFEYFSETQRNKGNFPGRFSGRQFSNSRSEMNVSTLELGDSALYLCASSSLLAPTDTQYFGPGTRLTVL.

The chain joins TRBV5-1 to TRBJ1-1, with 7 bases matching TRBD1. Trimming at V came to 0 bases and at J to 4 bases, leaving 6 bases not matched to a gene. Germline V lookup: CDR1 SGHRS, CDR2 YFSETQ. The CDR3 length is 15 residues. The CDR3 here is CASSLGPAGGTEAFF. The CDR3 bases are TGCGCCAGCAGCTTGGGTCCCGCAGGGGGCACTGAAGCTTTCTTT.

This clone was detected once. The chain employs TRBV7-2 and TRBJ2-5, with D possibly being TRBD2 (7 bases). Trimming shortened V by 5 bases and J by 5 bases, and 18 bases separated the two germline ends. This CDR3 contains 15 residues. Per the germline V gene, CDR1 is SGHTA and CDR2 is FQGNSA. In nucleotides, the CDR3 is TGTGCCAGCAGCCCCGGGGGGCCGATTACGGAGACCCAGTACTTC. Its protein product is CASSPGGPITETQYF. The full variable domain, its missing parts supplied by reference TRBV7-2 and TRBJ2-5, is GAGVSQSPSNKVTEKGKDVELRCDPISGHTALYWYRQSLGQGLEFLIYFQGNSAPDKSGLPSDRFSAERTGGSVSTLTIQRTQQEDSAVYLCASSPGGPITETQYFGPGTRLLVL.

As concerns this clone: A much larger clone is a single base away; this may be a read error. The chain joins TRBV7-9 to TRBJ2-5; TRBD1 or TRBD2 may be the D gene (5 bases each). Germline loops: CDR1 SEHNR, CDR2 FQNEAQ (reference sequence). This CDR3 has 17 residues. The CDR3 DNA reads TGTGTCAGCAGCCCCACGGGGTGGGGCACCCTTCAAGAGACCCAGTACTTC. This sequence encodes CVSSPTGWGTLQETQYF.

The chain has TRBV7-3 and TRBJ2-7; D is unclear. Germline V lookup: CDR1 SGHTA, CDR2 FQGTGA. Trimming cost V 2 bases and J 4 bases, with 15 bases left between them. The CDR3 extends over 15 amino acids. The CDR3 coding sequence is TGTGCCAGCAGCTTATTCCCCAGCGATAAGTACGAGCAGTACTTC. The encoded protein is CASSLFPSDKYEQYF.

The chain employs TRBV29-1 and TRBJ2-7; possibly TRBD2 for D (6 bases). Trimming shortened V by 6 bases and J by 2 bases, and 17 bases separated the two germline ends. Germline V gene sequence: CDR1 SQVTM, CDR2 ANQGSEA. The length of the CDR3 is 14 residues. The CDR3 is CSVINLGGAYEQYF. CDR3 nucleotides: TGCAGCGTGATCAACCTTGGAGGGGCCTACGAGCAGTACTTC.

This chain connects TRBV5-6 to TRBJ2-1, with 8 bases matching TRBD2. The V and J ends lost 4 bases and 2 bases, in that order; junction bases with no gene match: 5. The germline CDR1 and CDR2 sequences are SGHDT and YYEEEE. The CDR3 length is 15 residues. This chain's CDR3 is CASSQLAVTYNEQFF. The CDR3 bases are TGTGCCAGCAGCCAACTAGCGGTAACCTACAATGAGCAGTTCTTC.

The V and J genes are TRBV6-5 and TRBJ1-1; D is unclear. This CDR3 spans 14 amino acids. From germline, CDR1 is MNHEY and CDR2 SVGAGI. Trimming pared 6 bases from V and 4 bases from J, leaving 15 bases between. In DNA, the CDR3 is TGTGCCAGCAGGTCGGGAGTAGTTGCCACTGAAGCTTTCTTT. Residues: CASRSGVVATEAFF.

V and J are TRBV13 and TRBJ1-3, with 7 bases that match TRBD1. Unmatched junction bases numbered 9, after V lost 4 bases and J lost 0 bases. CDR1 is PRHDT and CDR2 is FYEKMQ in the germline V gene (reference sequence). The CDR3 covers 17 residues. CDR3 loop: CASSWGTVGLSGNTIYF. The CDR3 DNA reads TGTGCCAGCAGCTGGGGGACAGTAGGTCTCTCTGGAAACACCATATATTTT.

The sample holds a few counts of this clone. Distinct nucleotide sequences in the sample also encode this CDR3. The CDR3 nucleotides are TGTGCCAGCTCCTTTCAGGGGTTAGAGACCCAGTACTTC. Its protein is CASSFQGLETQYF. The chain employs TRBV7-2 and TRBJ2-5; maybe TRBD1 (6 bases). The CDR3 consists of 13 residues. Trimming left V 8 bases short and J 4 bases short, with 14 bases between. Germline loops: CDR1 SGHTA, CDR2 FQGNSA.

About this clone itself: Germline and junction disagree at one end, which may indicate a read error. This rearrangement joins TRBV4-3 to TRBJ1-1, with D perhaps matching TRBD1 (5 bases). CDR1 is LGHNA and CDR2 is YSLEER in the germline V gene. CDR3 length equals 15 residues. CDR3 DNA sequence: TGCGCCAGCAGCCGTAATTACAGGACTCACACTGAAGCCTTCTTT. It translates to CASSRNYRTHTEAFF.

The chain couples TRBV10-3 to TRBJ2-7; the D call may be TRBD1 or TRBD2 (5 bases each). Trimming took off 8 bases at V and 0 bases at J, with 14 bases between the two ends. The CDR3 runs to 14 residues. Germline loops: CDR1 ENHRY, CDR2 SYGVKD. The CDR3 coding sequence is TGTGCCATCGCTGGGGGAGACCTCTCCTACGAGCAGTACTTC. Its translation is CAIAGGDLSYEQYF.